The rows below give T cell receptor beta chains drawn from one sample of a study of blood T cell repertoires in COVID-19. Profiling relied on immunoSEQ multiplex PCR, and the TCRdb table lists in-frame clones only, not all of them. Of about 300,000 clones listed, roughly 87% are singletons. Sequenced material: peripheral blood. The receptors here all came from a man aged 18-30 years with active or convalescent COVID-19. Each CDR3 is given with its conserved first and last residue. A D gene is named only where the DNA matches it firmly. A clone size is listed for some rows: how often the clone was seen (once, few, many), or a class if it is expanded.

j_gene	d_gene	v_gene	abundance	CDR3aa	CDR3nt
TRBJ2-1	TRBD2	TRBV15	few	CATSRSGGGSYNEQFF	TGTGCCACCAGCAGAAGCGGGGGAGGATCCTACAATGAGCAGTTCTTC
TRBJ2-1	NA	TRBV16	NA	CASSLQRVTYSYNEQFF	TGTGCCAGCAGCCTACAGCGGGTTACGTACTCCTACAATGAGCAGTTCTTC
TRBJ2-3	TRBD2	TRBV9	NA	CASSQHSLISGRNDTQYF	TGTGCCAGCAGCCAACACTCACTAATAAGCGGGAGAAATGATACGCAGTATTTT
TRBJ2-7	TRBD2	TRBV10-2	NA	CASSRPQRGESAQYF	TGCGCCAGCAGCCGACCGCAGCGGGGAGAGAGCGCGCAGTACTTC
TRBJ2-7	NA	TRBV5-1	NA	CASSLGASYEQYF	TGCGCCAGCAGCTTGGGCGCATCCTACGAGCAGTACTTC
TRBJ1-2	TRBD1	TRBV13	NA	CASTSRDSYGYTF	TGTGCCAGCACGTCCCGGGACAGCTATGGCTACACCTTC
TRBJ1-6	TRBD1	TRBV6-5	few	CASSYSSGGRSPLHF	TGTGCCAGCAGTTACTCTTCAGGGGGCAGGTCACCCCTCCACTTT
TRBJ2-2	NA	TRBV19	NA	CASSIGSMNTGELFF	TGTGCCAGTAGTATCGGTAGCATGAACACCGGGGAGCTGTTTTTT
TRBJ2-3	NA	TRBV29-1	NA	CSATRGSSTDTQYF	TGCAGCGCCACCAGGGGTTCTAGCACAGATACGCAGTATTTT
TRBJ1-1	NA	TRBV5-1	few	CASSLGTAGDTEAFF	TGCGCCAGCAGCTTGGGGACAGCGGGGGACACTGAAGCTTTCTTT
TRBJ2-2	TRBD1	TRBV7-6	NA	CASSYRTGIMVNTGELFF	TGTGCCAGCAGCTACAGGACAGGGATTATGGTGAACACCGGGGAGCTGTTTTTT
TRBJ1-6	NA	TRBV6-5	NA	CASSPGGSYNSPLHF	TGTGCCAGCAGTCCGGGTGGGTCCTATAATTCACCCCTCCACTTT